The 22 T cell receptor beta chains in this list originate from one sample, sequenced in a study of Ad26.COV2.S vaccination and SARS-CoV-2 variants. Using immunoSEQ multiplex PCR, the repertoire was profiled, and TCRdb retains in-frame clones only, with some absent. The repertoire holds 46,000 or so clones, with approximately 80% as singletons. The material was peripheral blood, obtained after recovery from COVID-19. These receptors were obtained from a human donor who had recovered from COVID-19.

The genes are TRBV6-5 and TRBJ1-5; D call uncertain. Trimming left V 6 bases short and J 5 bases short, with 17 bases between. Germline CDR1 MNHEY, CDR2 SVGAGI. CDR3 size: 15 residues. The CDR3 DNA is TGTGCCAGCAGCCGGACTGGGGTTGGGGATCAGCCCCAGCATTTT. Protein product: CASSRTGVGDQPQHF.

The V and J genes are TRBV18 and TRBJ2-1; D is unclear. The germline V gene has CDR1 KGHSH and CDR2 LQKENI. This CDR3 contains 14 residues. Trimming left V 5 bases short and J 2 bases short, with 10 bases between. CDR3 DNA: TGTGCCAGCTCAGCGACTCCGACCTACAATGAGCAGTTCTTC. Its translation is CASSATPTYNEQFF.

CDR3 protein: CASSEELRTGELFF. The CDR3 DNA reads TGTGCCAGCAGTGAAGAACTACGCACCGGGGAGCTGTTTTTT. The chain recombines TRBV25-1 with TRBJ2-2; D ambiguous. The length of the CDR3 is 14 residues. Trimming removed 2 bases from V and 4 bases from J, with 8 bases in between. Germline values: CDR1 MGHDK, CDR2 SYGVNS.

This sequence joins TRBV5-1 and TRBJ1-1; D unclear. Germline CDR1 reads SGHRS; CDR2 reads YFSETQ. There are 15 residues in the CDR3. The V end was cut by 0 bases, the J end by 4 bases, with 13 bases between. CDR3 loop: CASSLALGGFTEAFF. The CDR3, as DNA: TGCGCCAGCAGCTTGGCCTTGGGAGGTTTCACTGAAGCTTTCTTT.

This clone has more than one count but fewer than ten. This chain connects TRBV5-1 to TRBJ1-3, with TRBD1 identical over 7 bases. Germline trimming cut 1 base from V and 4 bases from J; bases unmatched to any gene: 5. CDR1 SGHRS and CDR2 YFSETQ come from the germline V gene. The CDR3 sequence is 15 residues long. The CDR3 is CASSLRPQGGNTIYF. The DNA for the CDR3 is TGCGCCAGCAGCTTGCGACCACAGGGGGGAAACACCATATATTTT.

This CDR3 reads CASSGDLGTGNTEAFF. The DNA for the CDR3 is TGTGCCAGCAGCGGGGATCTGGGGACAGGGAACACTGAAGCTTTCTTT. The gene calls are TRBV13 and TRBJ1-1, with 8 positions matching TRBD1. CDR1 and CDR2 from the germline V gene are PRHDT and FYEKMQ (reference sequence). This CDR3 contains 16 residues. J lost 1 base, V lost 5 bases, and 9 bases had no gene match.

The chain combines TRBV18 with TRBJ2-1, with D possibly matching TRBD2 (6 bases). This CDR3 region has 13 residues. Looked up from germline, CDR1 is KGHSH and CDR2 is LQKENI. Trimming removed 2 bases from V and 10 bases from J, with 12 bases in between. The CDR3 DNA reads TGTGCCAGCTCACCAAATGCGGAGGGCGAGCAGTTCTTC. As protein: CASSPNAEGEQFF.

The V and J genes are TRBV12-5 and TRBJ1-4; no definite D call. V was shortened by 6 bases and J by 7 bases, with 15 bases between the two germline ends. The germline V gene encodes CDR1 LGHNT and CDR2 FRNRAP. This CDR3 contains 14 residues. The CDR3 region is CASGTGFIGEKLFF. DNA for the CDR3: TGTGCTAGTGGAACGGGGTTTATCGGTGAAAAACTGTTTTTT.

This chain links TRBV6-5 with TRBJ1-1; D is possibly TRBD1 (5 bases). Trimming removed 2 bases from V and 1 base from J, with 8 bases in between. This CDR3 comprises 14 residues. CDR1 MNHEY and CDR2 SVGAGI come from the germline V gene. The CDR3 nucleotides read TGTGCCAGCAGTTACCAGGGCCCGAACACTGAAGCTTTCTTT. Its translation: CASSYQGPNTEAFF.

The gene calls are TRBV7-8 and TRBJ2-7; D tentatively fits TRBD1 or TRBD2 (5 bases each). Looked up from germline, CDR1 is SGHVS and CDR2 is FQNEAQ. V dropped 5 bases and J dropped 0 bases, with 20 bases sitting between them. The CDR3 is 17 amino acids. CDR3: CASSLPIVRGFSYEQYF. The CDR3 coding sequence is TGTGCCAGCAGCCTCCCGATTGTACGGGGCTTCTCCTACGAGCAGTACTTC.

The chain joins TRBV19 to TRBJ1-5; D is ambiguous. The CDR3 spans 15 residues. V was cut by 1 base and J by 0 bases, with 7 bases left in between. CDR1 is LNHDA and CDR2 is SQIVND in the germline V gene (reference sequence). CDR3 DNA: TGTGCCAGTAGTATAGTTCAGAATAGCAATCAGCCCCAGCATTTT. The encoded protein is CASSIVQNSNQPQHF.

This clone has only one observation. The rearrangement uses TRBV19 and TRBJ2-6; D gene ambiguous. This CDR3 is 16 amino acids long. Looked up from germline, CDR1 is LNHDA and CDR2 is SQIVND (reference sequence). The ends were cut back, 3 bases at V and 1 base at J, with 10 bases in the middle. The CDR3 DNA is TGTGCCAGTAGTATTTGGGGAAGGTCTGGGGCCAACGTCCTGACTTTC. Translated, it gives CASSIWGRSGANVLTF.

The chain uses TRBV6-5 and TRBJ2-5; D remains ambiguous. Germline CDR1 is MNHEY and CDR2 is SVGAGI. Trimming shortened V by 0 bases and J by 3 bases, and 8 bases separated the two germline ends. The CDR3 loop spans 14 amino acids. CDR3 DNA: TGTGCCAGCAGTTACTCAGGGTCGAAAGAGACCCAGTACTTC. It yields the protein CASSYSGSKETQYF.

This clone showed up just a few times. The V and J genes are TRBV10-3 and TRBJ2-3; 14 positions match TRBD2. CDR1 and CDR2 from the germline V gene are ENHRY and SYGVKD. V lost 4 bases, J lost 5 bases, and 2 bases stayed unmatched. CDR3 length equals 15 residues. The CDR3 region is CAISGGLAGEDTQYF. CDR3 bases: TGTGCCATCAGTGGGGGACTAGCGGGAGAAGATACGCAGTATTTT.

The genes are TRBV28 and TRBJ1-1; TRBD1 agrees at 10 bases. The CDR3 is 14 amino acids. Trimming at V came to 8 bases and at J to 1 base, leaving 4 bases not matched to a gene. CDR1 MDHEN and CDR2 SYDVKM come from the germline V gene. Here the CDR3 reads CASDRGLANTEAFF. The CDR3 nucleotides read TGTGCCAGCGACAGGGGGCTAGCGAACACTGAAGCTTTCTTT.

To note about this clone: One end of the junction varies from germline; a read error may be responsible. The rearrangement joins TRBV5-1 to TRBJ1-1; D not resolved. Per germline, CDR1 SGHRS and CDR2 YFSETQ. The length of the CDR3 is 15 residues. The CDR3 DNA is TGCGCCAGCAGCCCACTGGACGGATCGAACGCTGAAGCTTTCTTT. It translates to CASSPLDGSNAEAFF.

This clone was seen a single time. V usage is TRBV24-1 and J usage is TRBJ2-6; 7 bases are a match to TRBD1. This CDR3 has 19 amino acids. The germline gives CDR1 KGHDR, CDR2 SFDVKD. Germline trimming cut 5 bases from V and 0 bases from J; bases unmatched to any gene: 12. CDR3 amino acids: CATSGSPGQDSSGANVLTF. In nucleotides, the CDR3 is TGTGCCACCAGTGGCTCCCCCGGACAGGACTCCTCTGGGGCCAACGTCCTGACTTTC.

This chain joins TRBV2 and TRBJ2-1; D remains ambiguous. Germline assignment: CDR1 SNHLY and CDR2 FYNNEI. This CDR3 has 13 residues. Trimming pared 6 bases from V and 4 bases from J, leaving 10 bases between. CDR3 DNA: TGTGCCAGCAGCCTGACGCCGTACAATGAGCAGTTCTTC. It translates to CASSLTPYNEQFF.

The J gene is TRBJ1-6, the V gene TRBV21-1. TRBV21-1 has pseudogene status. The CDR3 length is 15 residues. The chain's CDR3 is CASSKGPRLNSPLHF. As DNA, the CDR3 is TGTGCCAGCAGCAAAGGTCCCCGCTTAAATTCACCCCTCCACTTT.

This clone was picked up one time. The V and J genes are TRBV7-3 and TRBJ2-1; 8 bases match TRBD2. The CDR3 extends over 16 amino acids. The J segment lost 5 bases and the V segment lost 5 bases, leaving 11 bases of the junction unmatched. The germline V gene encodes CDR1 SGHTA and CDR2 FQGTGA. The chain's CDR3 is CASSPSRGGPDNEQFF. CDR3 DNA sequence: TGTGCCAGCAGCCCCAGCCGGGGGGGACCTGACAATGAGCAGTTCTTC.

The chain recombines TRBV19 with TRBJ2-2; maybe TRBD1 (6 bases). The V end lost 6 bases, the J end lost 0 bases, and 17 bases lay between the germline ends. The CDR3 is made up of 17 amino acids. CDR1 is LNHDA, CDR2 SQIVND, per germline (reference sequence). The CDR3 spells CASRRSAGASNTGELFF. CDR3 DNA: TGTGCCAGTAGGAGATCAGCAGGGGCCTCGAACACCGGGGAGCTGTTTTTT.

This chain links TRBV4-1 with TRBJ1-1; D might be TRBD1 (5 bases). The germline V gene has CDR1 MGHRA and CDR2 YSYEKL. This CDR3 is built from 14 residues. V shed 4 bases and J shed 0 bases, with 9 bases lying between them. In nucleotides, the CDR3 is TGCGCCAGCAGCCCTGGGGACCTGAACACTGAAGCTTTCTTT. It encodes CASSPGDLNTEAFF.